This passage covers 18 T cell receptor beta chains from one sample sequenced in a study of OX40 agonist ivuxolimab in advanced cancers. This table comes from immunoSEQ multiplex PCR, and its TCRdb copy is limited to in-frame clones, with some not included. This table holds about 83,000 clones, about 90% found once. The sequencing here drew on CD4+ or CD8+ T cells sorted from blood, taken in a trial of the OX40 agonist ivuxolimab. These receptors originate from an adult with an advanced solid tumor such as melanoma, head and neck, liver or kidney cancer.

The V call is TRBV5-6, the J call TRBJ2-1; no definite D call. This CDR3 is 16 amino acids long. V was trimmed by 4 bases and J by 0 bases, leaving 14 bases between them. Germline lookup yields CDR1 SGHDT and CDR2 YYEEEE. CDR3 in DNA: TGTGCCAGCAGCCGCGGACCGGGCCGCTCCTACAATGAGCAGTTCTTC. It yields the protein CASSRGPGRSYNEQFF.

This chain connects TRBV15 to TRBJ2-7; D is unclear. CDR1 and CDR2 (germline): LNHNV, YYDKDF (reference sequence). The ends were cut back, 0 bases at V and 4 bases at J, with 10 bases in the middle. The length of the CDR3 is 14 residues. DNA of the CDR3: TGTGCCACCAGCAGAGATAGAACTCCTTACGAGCAGTACTTC. Its translation is CATSRDRTPYEQYF.

The CDR3 reads CASSPQGTNEQFF. CDR3 coding DNA: TGTGCCAGCAGCCCACAGGGGACTAATGAGCAGTTCTTC. The chain carries TRBV7-9 and TRBJ2-1; TRBD1 might be the D (7 bases). The V end was cut by 5 bases, the J end by 7 bases, with 12 bases between. The CDR3 totals 13 residues. Germline CDR1 reads SEHNR; CDR2 reads FQNEAQ (reference sequence).

CDR3 residues: CASSVEGANQPQHF. The CDR3 coding sequence is TGTGCCAGCAGTGTGGAAGGGGCAAATCAGCCCCAGCATTTT. V usage is TRBV6-1 and J usage is TRBJ1-5; perhaps TRBD1 as D (5 bases). This CDR3 comprises 14 residues. The V and J ends lost 4 bases and 4 bases respectively, with 11 bases between them. CDR1 is MNHNS and CDR2 is SASEGT in the germline V gene.

This clone was seen more than once but under ten times. The rearrangement uses TRBV19 and TRBJ2-7; TRBD2 aligns across 9 bases. The J segment lost 4 bases and the V segment lost 5 bases, leaving 6 bases of the junction unmatched. Germline CDR1 and CDR2: LNHDA and SQIVND (reference sequence). The CDR3 is 14 residues long. The CDR3: CASSPTSGPYEQYF. As DNA, the CDR3 is TGTGCCAGTAGTCCGACTAGCGGTCCTTACGAGCAGTACTTC.

The chain uses TRBV6-5 and TRBJ2-5; TRBD1 aligns across 9 bases. Trimming took 4 bases from V and 4 from J; bases not matched to a gene: 7. The CDR3 extends over 15 amino acids. Germline assignment: CDR1 MNHEY and CDR2 SVGAGI. The CDR3 loop is CASSLGTGYGETQYF. CDR3 bases: TGTGCCAGCAGTTTGGGGACAGGGTATGGAGAGACCCAGTACTTC.

This clone was seen once. DNA of the CDR3: TGTGCCAGCAGTGAAACGCGGTTAGGAAACACCATATATTTT. It codes for CASSETRLGNTIYF. The chain has TRBV6-1 and TRBJ1-3; no firm D call. Trimming pared 2 bases from V and 4 bases from J, leaving 9 bases between. In germline, CDR1 is MNHNS, CDR2 SASEGT. This CDR3 spans 14 amino acids.

This clone occurred once. The chain joins TRBV6-5 to TRBJ1-5; TRBD1 matches 10 bases. CDR3 length: 15 residues. CDR1 MNHEY and CDR2 SVGAGI come from the germline V gene. Trimming cost V 2 bases and J 6 bases; bases outside gene matches: 4. The CDR3: CASSYSRDRGQPQHF. CDR3 sequence (DNA): TGTGCCAGCAGTTACAGCCGGGACAGGGGTCAGCCCCAGCATTTT.

V usage is TRBV30 and J usage is TRBJ2-5, with D possibly matching TRBD2 (6 bases). This CDR3 contains 14 residues. The V end lost 8 bases, the J end lost 5 bases, and 21 bases lay between the germline ends. The germline CDR1 and CDR2 sequences are GTSNPN and SVGIG (reference sequence). Here the CDR3 reads CALDITRGRETQYF. CDR3 sequence (DNA): TGTGCCCTGGACATAACCCGGGGGAGGGAGACCCAGTACTTC.

J is TRBJ2-7 and V is TRBV6-5; D gene unclear. From germline, CDR1 is MNHEY and CDR2 SVGAGI. The CDR3 length is 11 residues. V lost 4 bases and J lost 3, with 4 bases in between. CDR3 nucleotide sequence: TGTGCCAGCAGTTGGGGCTACGAGCAGTACTTC. It translates to CASSWGYEQYF.

This sequence joins TRBV30 and TRBJ2-1; D perhaps matches TRBD2 (5 bases). Trimming took 5 bases from V and 10 from J, leaving 12 bases between them. The germline V gene encodes CDR1 GTSNPN and CDR2 SVGIG (reference sequence). This CDR3 is built from 11 residues. The CDR3 DNA reads as TGTGCCTGGGACCAGACGGGGGAGCAGTTCTTC. Translation gives CAWDQTGEQFF.

The chain joins TRBV6-5 to TRBJ1-5; 7 nucleotides align to TRBD1. After removal of 6 bases from V and 4 bases from J, the junction contained 6 bases not matched to a gene. Germline V gene data show CDR1 as MNHEY and CDR2 as SVGAGI. This CDR3 is built from 14 residues. This CDR3 is CASRTGTENQPQHF. For the CDR3, the DNA is TGTGCCAGCAGAACCGGGACAGAGAATCAGCCCCAGCATTTT.

This chain uses TRBV7-8 with TRBJ1-5; D is unclear. V gave up 5 bases and J gave up 0 bases, with 8 bases separating them. The CDR3 contains 14 residues. Germline V CDR1 and CDR2: SGHVS, FQNEAQ. The CDR3 region is CASSPGSSNQPQHF. The CDR3 region has the DNA TGTGCCAGCAGCCCCGGGTCTAGCAATCAGCCCCAGCATTTT.

CDR3 DNA sequence: TGTGCCAGCAGCTTGGGGACAAAAGTCACTGAAGCTTTCTTT. It codes for CASSLGTKVTEAFF. V and J are TRBV13 and TRBJ1-1, with D possibly being TRBD1 (6 bases). The germline V and J ends were trimmed by 3 bases and 4 bases, with 12 bases remaining between them. Germline lookup yields CDR1 PRHDT and CDR2 FYEKMQ (reference sequence). The CDR3 sequence is 14 residues long.

The V call is TRBV28, the J call TRBJ2-7; 7 nucleotides align to TRBD1. The trim removed 3 bases at V and 4 bases at J, leaving 9 bases unmatched. This CDR3 region has 15 residues. Germline V lookup: CDR1 MDHEN, CDR2 SYDVKM. The CDR3 is CASSFLGQRFYEQYF. In nucleotides, the CDR3 is TGTGCCAGCAGTTTTTTGGGACAGAGATTTTACGAGCAGTACTTC. The full variable domain, rest sourced from reference TRBV28 and TRBJ2-7, is DVKVTQSSRYLVKRTGEKVFLECVQDMDHENMFWYRQDPGLGLRLIYFSYDVKMKEKGDIPEGYSVSREKKERFSLILESASTNQTSMYLCASSFLGQRFYEQYFGPGTRLTVT.

This chain uses TRBV28 with TRBJ1-5; TRBD1 agrees at 9 bases. V gave up 8 bases and J gave up 6 bases; unmatched junction bases: 8. CDR1 is MDHEN and CDR2 is SYDVKM in the germline V gene. This CDR3 region has 14 residues. The CDR3 protein is CASVGTGLGQPQHF. The CDR3 nucleotides are TGTGCCAGCGTAGGGACAGGGCTGGGTCAGCCCCAGCATTTT.

The chain couples TRBV9 to TRBJ1-2; D uncertain. V lost 0 bases and J lost 4, with 10 bases in between. The CDR3 length is 14 residues. Germline V gene sequence: CDR1 SGDLS, CDR2 YYNGEE. The CDR3 nucleotides are TGTGCCAGCAGCGTAGCAGGTCCCCTCTATGGCTACACCTTC. Protein: CASSVAGPLYGYTF.

About this clone: Other DNA variants within this sample encode the same CDR3. The chain recombines TRBV2 with TRBJ2-7, with unresolved D. The CDR3 spans 11 residues. Germline assignment: CDR1 SNHLY and CDR2 FYNNEI. Trimming took 1 base from V and 4 from J, leaving 2 bases between them. The CDR3 protein is CASSEVYEQYF. The CDR3 DNA follows: TGTGCCAGCAGTGAAGTTTACGAGCAGTACTTC.